This entry is about one T cell receptor (beta chain). Measured with immunoSEQ multiplex PCR; TCRdb has only the in-frame clones, and not every one. The table lists tens of thousands of clones, 94% of them singletons. The source of the sample is a study of T cell changes during pregnancy in multiple sclerosis. The CDR3 length is 14 residues. CDR1 GTSNPN and CDR2 SVGIG come from the germline V gene (reference sequence). V lost 2 bases and J lost 0, with 8 bases in between. The material was peripheral blood, obtained in the third trimester of pregnancy. The chain couples TRBV30 to TRBJ1-5; D gene uncertain. This sequence originates from a female donor with multiple sclerosis, enrolled in a pregnancy study. The CDR3 nucleotides read TGTGCCTGGAGTTGGCGGAATAGCAATCAGCCCCAGCATTTT. Its protein is CAWSWRNSNQPQHF. Variable domain in full (rest from reference TRBV30 and TRBJ1-5): SQTIHQWPATLVQPVGSPLSLECTVEGTSNPNLYWYRQAAGRGLQLLFYSVGIGQISSEVPQNLSASRPQDRQFILSSKKLLLSDSGFYLCAWSWRNSNQPQHFGDGTRLSIL.